This T cell receptor beta chain was retrieved from a study of shared clonotypes between healthy human individuals. On this clone: Its antigen is unknown.

Germline V gene lookup returns CDR1 MDHEN and CDR2 SYDVKM. V was shortened by 6 bases and J by 2 bases, with 17 bases between the two germline ends. This CDR3 is built from 16 residues. Study findings and constraints: Sample collection involved blood only; tissue repertoires are likely different.

Under the authors' procedure: In the immunoSEQ data, sequences were junction-only and lacked quality scores, so filtering differed. Profiling relied on immunoSEQ multiplex PCR, and the TCRdb table lists in-frame clones only, not all of them. The D gene and trimming were derived from the DNA, and the V and J assignments and clone size from that table. The sample contains some 2.3 million clones, 93% of which appear only once. The receptor's source is a man between 18 and 35 years old in good health. Some clones in this sample may be carry-over from other donors' samples. V and J are TRBV28 and TRBJ2-1, with no clear D. Material: naive CD4+ T cells from PBMCs. The subset was: CD45RA+ positively selected. The CDR3 region is CASSSLRVVTYNEQFF. The CDR3 region has the DNA TGTGCCAGCAGCTCCCTTCGCGTGGTAACCTACAATGAGCAGTTCTTC. Looking up the rest from reference TRBV28 and TRBJ2-1 gives the full variable domain: DVKVTQSSRYLVKRTGEKVFLECVQDMDHENMFWYRQDPGLGLRLIYFSYDVKMKEKGDIPEGYSVSREKKERFSLILESASTNQTSMYLCASSSLRVVTYNEQFFGPGTRLTVL.